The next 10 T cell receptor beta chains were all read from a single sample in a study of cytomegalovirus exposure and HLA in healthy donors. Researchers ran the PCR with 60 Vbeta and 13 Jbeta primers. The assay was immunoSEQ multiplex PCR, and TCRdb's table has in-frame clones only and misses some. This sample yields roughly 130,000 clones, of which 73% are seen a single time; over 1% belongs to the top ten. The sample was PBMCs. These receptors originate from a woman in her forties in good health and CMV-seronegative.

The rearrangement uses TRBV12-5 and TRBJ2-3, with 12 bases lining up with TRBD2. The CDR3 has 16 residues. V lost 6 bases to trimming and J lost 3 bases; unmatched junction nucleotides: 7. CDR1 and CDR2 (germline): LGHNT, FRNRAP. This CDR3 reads CASGRGLAGLTDTQYF. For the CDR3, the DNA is TGTGCTAGTGGCCGCGGACTAGCGGGGTTAACAGATACGCAGTATTTT. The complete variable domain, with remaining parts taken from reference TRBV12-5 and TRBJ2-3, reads DARVTQTPRHKVTEMGQEVTMRCQPILGHNTVFWYRQTMMQGLELLAYFRNRAPLDDSGMPKDRFSAEMPDATLATLKIQPSEPRDSAVYFCASGRGLAGLTDTQYFGPGTRLTVL.

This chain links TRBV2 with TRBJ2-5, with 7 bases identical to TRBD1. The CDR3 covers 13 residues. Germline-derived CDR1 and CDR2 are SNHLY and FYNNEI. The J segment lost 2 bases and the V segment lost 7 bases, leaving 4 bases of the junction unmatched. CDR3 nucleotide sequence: TGTGCCAGCACAGGACAGGCACAAGAGACCCAGTACTTC. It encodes CASTGQAQETQYF.

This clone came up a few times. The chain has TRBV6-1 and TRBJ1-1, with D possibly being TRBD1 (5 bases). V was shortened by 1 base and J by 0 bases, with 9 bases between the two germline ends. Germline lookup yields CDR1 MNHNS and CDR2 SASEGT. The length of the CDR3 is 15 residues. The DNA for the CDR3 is TGTGCCAGCAGTGAAGGGGGGGGTTTGAACACTGAAGCTTTCTTT. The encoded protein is CASSEGGGLNTEAFF.

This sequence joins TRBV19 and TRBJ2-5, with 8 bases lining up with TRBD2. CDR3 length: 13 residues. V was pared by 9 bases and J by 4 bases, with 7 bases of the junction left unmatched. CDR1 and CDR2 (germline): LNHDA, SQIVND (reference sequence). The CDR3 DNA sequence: TGTGCCAGCCCCAACAGCGGGGGAGAGACCCAGTACTTC. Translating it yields CASPNSGGETQYF.

The CDR3 DNA sequence: TGCGCCAGCAGCTTGTTCCCCGACTCCAAAAACATTCAGTACTTC. Translating gives CASSLFPDSKNIQYF. This sequence joins TRBV5-1 and TRBJ2-4; no clear D gene. The CDR3 covers 15 residues. V was trimmed by 1 base and J by 2 bases, leaving 10 bases between them. CDR1 SGHRS and CDR2 YFSETQ come from the germline V gene.

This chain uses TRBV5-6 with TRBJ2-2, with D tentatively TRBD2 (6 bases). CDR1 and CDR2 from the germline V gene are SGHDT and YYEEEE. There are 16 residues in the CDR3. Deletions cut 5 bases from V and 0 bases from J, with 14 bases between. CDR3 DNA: TGTGCCAGCAGTGGGCTAGCGTTCGCGAACACCGGGGAGCTGTTTTTT. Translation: CASSGLAFANTGELFF. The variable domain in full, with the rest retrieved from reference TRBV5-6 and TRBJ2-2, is DAGVTQSPTHLIKTRGQQVTLRCSPKSGHDTVSWYQQALGQGPQFIFQYYEEEERQRGNFPDRFSGHQFPNYSSELNVNALLLGDSALYLCASSGLAFANTGELFFGEGSRLTVL.

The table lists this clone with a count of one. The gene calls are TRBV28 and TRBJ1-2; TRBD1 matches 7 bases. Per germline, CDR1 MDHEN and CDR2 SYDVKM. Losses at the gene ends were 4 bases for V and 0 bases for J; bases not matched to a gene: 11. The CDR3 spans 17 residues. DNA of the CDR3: TGTGCCAGCAGTTCCCCCGGGACAGCATACACTAACTATGGCTACACCTTC. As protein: CASSSPGTAYTNYGYTF.

As DNA, the CDR3 is TGTGCCAGCAGTTCCCCGACAGGGGGCCACGAGCAGTACTTC. Translated: CASSSPTGGHEQYF. The chain has TRBV6-1 and TRBJ2-7; 10 positions agree with TRBD1. V gave up 5 bases and J gave up 5 bases; unmatched junction bases: 6. Germline V CDR1 and CDR2: MNHNS, SASEGT. This CDR3 is built from 14 residues.

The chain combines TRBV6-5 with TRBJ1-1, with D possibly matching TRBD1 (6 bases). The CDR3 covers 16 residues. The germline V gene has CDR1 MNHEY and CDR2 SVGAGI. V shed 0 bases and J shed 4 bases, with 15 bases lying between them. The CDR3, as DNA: TGTGCCAGCAGTTACTCCCGGGCAGGGGTAACCACTGAAGCTTTCTTT. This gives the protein CASSYSRAGVTTEAFF.

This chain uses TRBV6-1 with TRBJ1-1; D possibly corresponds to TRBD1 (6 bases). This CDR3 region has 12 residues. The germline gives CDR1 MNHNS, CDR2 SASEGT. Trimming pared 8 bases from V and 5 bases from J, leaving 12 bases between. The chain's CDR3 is CASLTGLTEAFF. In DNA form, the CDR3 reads TGTGCCAGCTTAACAGGGCTGACTGAAGCTTTCTTT.